Listed below are T cell receptor beta chains from one sample, sequenced in a study of blood T cell repertoires in COVID-19. TCRdb's table, derived via immunoSEQ multiplex PCR, lists solely in-frame clones and lacks some. The table includes roughly 220,000 clones, approximately 83% detected once. Sequencing was performed on PBMCs or T cells enriched from blood (not recorded which). These receptors originate from a woman aged 40 to 55 with acute COVID-19. Both conserved end residues are part of each CDR3. The order of the fields is V gene, D gene, J gene, clone size, CDR3 protein, CDR3 DNA. D genes are given only for firm matches. For some rows the clone size is stated as once, few or many, or as a class when expanded; others skip it.

V: TRBV6-1; D: -; J: TRBJ2-1; size: -; CDR3: CASSATGTRGPHNEQFF; DNA: TGTGCCAGCAGTGCGACCGGGACAAGGGGCCCCCACAATGAGCAGTTCTTC
V: TRBV12-5; D: -; J: TRBJ1-1; size: -; CDR3: CASGLVPSRPTEAFF; DNA: TGTGCTAGTGGTTTGGTACCGAGCAGGCCCACTGAAGCTTTCTTT
V: TRBV4-3; D: -; J: TRBJ1-1; size: few; CDR3: CASSQEWTGNTEAFF; DNA: TGCGCCAGCAGCCAAGAGTGGACGGGGAATACTGAAGCTTTCTTT
V: TRBV6-1; D: TRBD2; J: TRBJ2-7; size: -; CDR3: CASSEALGLAESYEQYF; DNA: TGTGCCAGCAGTGAAGCGTTGGGACTAGCGGAATCCTACGAGCAGTACTTC
V: TRBV19; D: -; J: TRBJ2-1; size: -; CDR3: CASSPQGDYNEQFF; DNA: TGTGCCAGTAGTCCCCAGGGTGACTACAATGAGCAGTTCTTC
V: TRBV6-5; D: -; J: TRBJ2-5; size: once; CDR3: CASSRTEQETQYF; DNA: TGTGCCAGCAGCCGGACAGAGCAAGAGACCCAGTACTTC
V: TRBV4-2; D: -; J: TRBJ1-2; size: -; CDR3: CASSQDLVSPYGYTF; DNA: TGTGCCAGCAGCCAAGATCTAGTCAGTCCCTATGGCTACACCTTC
V: TRBV6-1; D: TRBD1; J: TRBJ1-5; size: once; CDR3: CASSETGESKPQHF; DNA: TGTGCCAGCAGTGAAACAGGGGAAAGTAAGCCCCAGCATTTT
V: TRBV2; D: -; J: TRBJ2-5; size: few; CDR3: CASAPARAEETQYF; DNA: TGTGCCAGCGCCCCGGCCAGGGCGGAAGAGACCCAGTACTTC
V: TRBV3-1/TRBV3-2; D: TRBD1; J: TRBJ2-6; size: once; CDR3: CASSPVPGQTSGANVLTF; DNA: TGTGCCAGCAGCCCGGTACCGGGACAGACCTCTGGGGCCAACGTCCTGACTTTC
V: TRBV4-2; D: TRBD1; J: TRBJ1-1; size: -; CDR3: CASSQEGAQGATAFF; DNA: TGTGCCAGCAGCCAAGAGGGGGCGCAGGGGGCAACAGCTTTCTTT
V: TRBV10-1; D: TRBD1; J: TRBJ1-6; size: once; CDR3: CASNSATVGQVNSPLHF; DNA: TGCGCCAGCAACTCCGCCACCGTGGGACAGGTTAATTCACCCCTCCACTTT
V: TRBV28; D: -; J: TRBJ1-3; size: -; CDR3: CATRQDGNTIYF; DNA: TGTGCCACAAGACAGGATGGAAACACCATATATTTT
V: TRBV19; D: TRBD1; J: TRBJ1-5; size: -; CDR3: CASSSTGARSNQPQHF; DNA: TGTGCCAGTAGTTCCACAGGGGCAAGGAGCAATCAGCCCCAGCATTTT
V: TRBV28; D: -; J: TRBJ1-2; size: once; CDR3: CASSSQGNYGYTF; DNA: TGTGCCAGCAGTTCTCAGGGAAACTATGGCTACACCTTC
V: TRBV11-2; D: TRBD2; J: TRBJ2-1; size: once; CDR3: CASSRSGRVGNEQFF; DNA: TGTGCCAGCAGCCGTAGCGGGAGGGTGGGCAATGAGCAGTTCTTC
V: TRBV5-1; D: TRBD2; J: TRBJ2-3; size: few; CDR3: CASSLLVAGANTQYF; DNA: TGCGCCAGCAGCTTGCTGGTAGCGGGAGCGAATACGCAGTATTTT
V: TRBV5-1; D: -; J: TRBJ2-5; size: -; CDR3: CASSGGETQYF; DNA: TGCGCCAGCAGCGGAGGAGAGACCCAGTACTTC
V: TRBV2; D: -; J: TRBJ1-6; size: -; CDR3: CASTQDISSYNSPLHF; DNA: TGTGCCAGCACACAGGATATCAGCTCCTATAATTCACCCCTCCACTTT
V: TRBV18; D: TRBD1; J: TRBJ1-5; size: -; CDR3: CASSPGQGYGNQPQHF; DNA: TGTGCCAGCTCCCCGGGACAGGGGTATGGCAATCAGCCCCAGCATTTT
V: TRBV15; D: TRBD1; J: TRBJ2-2; size: -; CDR3: CATSDFPGTGGPGELFF; DNA: TGTGCCACCAGCGATTTCCCCGGGACAGGGGGACCCGGGGAGCTGTTTTTT
V: TRBV19; D: -; J: TRBJ1-2; size: -; CDR3: CASSISAVGNYGYTF; DNA: TGTGCCAGTAGTATATCGGCGGTTGGGAACTATGGCTACACCTTC
V: TRBV19; D: TRBD1; J: TRBJ1-1; size: -; CDR3: CASMPAGGRFTNTEAFF; DNA: TGTGCCAGTATGCCTGCAGGGGGCCGGTTCACGAACACTGAAGCTTTCTTT
V: TRBV30; D: -; J: TRBJ2-7; size: once; CDR3: CAGYGGAYEQYF; DNA: TGTGCAGGGTACGGAGGGGCCTACGAGCAGTACTTC
V: TRBV20-1; D: TRBD1; J: TRBJ2-7; size: once; CDR3: CSASVQGVSYEQYF; DNA: TGCAGTGCTAGTGTTCAGGGGGTTAGTTACGAGCAGTACTTC
V: TRBV6-1; D: TRBD2; J: TRBJ2-1; size: few; CDR3: CASSASFQGGNEQFF; DNA: TGTGCCAGCAGTGCTTCTTTTCAGGGAGGGAATGAGCAGTTCTTC
V: TRBV3-1/TRBV3-2; D: -; J: TRBJ1-1; size: -; CDR3: CASSQGSVWAFF; DNA: TGTGCCAGCAGCCAAGGCTCAGTATGGGCTTTCTTT
V: TRBV28; D: -; J: TRBJ1-2; size: -; CDR3: CASSNSYGYTF; DNA: TGTGCCAGCAGTAACAGCTATGGCTACACCTTC
V: TRBV9; D: -; J: TRBJ1-1; size: -; CDR3: CASSVAQGGEAFF; DNA: TGTGCCAGCAGCGTAGCTCAGGGAGGTGAAGCTTTCTTT